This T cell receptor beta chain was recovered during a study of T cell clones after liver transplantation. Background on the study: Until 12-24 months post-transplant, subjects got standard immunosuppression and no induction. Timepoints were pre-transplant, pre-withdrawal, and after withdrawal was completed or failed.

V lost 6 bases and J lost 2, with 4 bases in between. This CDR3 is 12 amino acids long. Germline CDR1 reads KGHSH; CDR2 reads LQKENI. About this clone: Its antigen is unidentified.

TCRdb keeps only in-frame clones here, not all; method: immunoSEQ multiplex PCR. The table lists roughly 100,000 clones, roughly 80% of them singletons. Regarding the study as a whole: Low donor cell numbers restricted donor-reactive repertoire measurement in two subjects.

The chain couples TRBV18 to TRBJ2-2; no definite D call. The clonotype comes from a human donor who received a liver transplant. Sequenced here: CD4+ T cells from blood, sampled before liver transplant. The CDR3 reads CASSSNTGELFF. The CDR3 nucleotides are TGTGCCAGCTCCAGTAACACCGGGGAGCTGTTTTTT.